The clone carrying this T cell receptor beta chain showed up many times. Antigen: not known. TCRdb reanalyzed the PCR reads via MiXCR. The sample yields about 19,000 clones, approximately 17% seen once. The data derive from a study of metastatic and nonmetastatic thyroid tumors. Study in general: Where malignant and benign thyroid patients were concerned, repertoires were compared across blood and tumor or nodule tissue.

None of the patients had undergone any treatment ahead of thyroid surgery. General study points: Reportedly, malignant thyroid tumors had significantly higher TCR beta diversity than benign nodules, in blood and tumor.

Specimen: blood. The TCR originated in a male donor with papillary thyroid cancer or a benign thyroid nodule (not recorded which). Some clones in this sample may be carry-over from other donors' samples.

CDR3 in DNA: TGCAGTGCTAGACCTTCCGGGACTAGCGGGAAGGGAGCCTACGAGCAGTACTTC. It codes for CSARPSGTSGKGAYEQYF. V and J are TRBV20-1 and TRBJ2-7; 13 positions agree with TRBD2. V gave up 2 bases and J gave up 2 bases; unmatched junction bases: 12. The V gene's germline CDR1 is DFQATT and CDR2 SNEGSKA (reference sequence). The CDR3 is made up of 18 amino acids.